Listed here are 10 T cell receptor beta chains from one sample, sequenced in a study of a mutant IDH1 vaccine in newly diagnosed glioma (dated by TCRdb to the early 2020s). Interpreted using the paper, the time point label stands for: week 35, safety follow-up. A 20-mer mutant IDH1 peptide at 300 micrograms in Montanide made up each vaccine dose, which was injected subcutaneously together with topical imiquimod. The method behind the library was the immunoSEQ multiplex PCR assay. TCRdb provides this immuneACCESS table in a form limited to in-frame rearrangements. Some clones are lacking; in checked studies, under half of them reflect an unresolved V gene, and why the rest are absent is not known. The sample contains 42,000 or so clones, approximately 80% of them found a single time. 4% to 5.5% of the sample comes from the top ten. Their target antigens are unknown. The starting material was PBMCs, obtained from a glioma patient whose treatment included an IDH1 peptide vaccine. Every receptor here comes from a woman between 50 and 59 years old with glioma.

J is TRBJ1-1 and V is TRBV19; possibly TRBD1 for D (6 bases). Looked up from germline, CDR1 is LNHDA and CDR2 is SQIVND (reference sequence). V lost 7 bases, J lost 2 bases, and 17 bases lay in between. The CDR3 extends over 15 amino acids. The CDR3 is CASTQAGAKNTEAFF. CDR3 sequence (DNA): TGTGCCAGTACTCAGGCGGGGGCGAAAAACACTGAAGCTTTCTTT. Variable domain in full (rest from reference TRBV19 and TRBJ1-1): DGGITQSPKYLFRKEGQNVTLSCEQNLNHDAMYWYRQDPGQGLRLIYYSQIVNDFQKGDIAEGYSVSREKKESFPLTVTSAQKNPTAFYLCASTQAGAKNTEAFFGQGTRLTVV.

The chain has TRBV15 and TRBJ1-2; 7 positions agree with TRBD1. The V segment lost 5 bases and the J segment 3 bases; nucleotides outside the gene matches: 9. The length of the CDR3 is 15 residues. Germline values: CDR1 LNHNV, CDR2 YYDKDF (reference sequence). In DNA form, the CDR3 reads TGTGCCACCAGCGAACGACAGGGTGGACACTATGGCTACACCTTC. Translation gives CATSERQGGHYGYTF.

This clone was recorded once. This rearrangement joins TRBV2 to TRBJ1-2, with 8 bases matching TRBD1. The trim removed 6 bases at V and 4 bases at J, leaving 10 bases unmatched. This CDR3 has 15 residues. Germline V gene sequence: CDR1 SNHLY, CDR2 FYNNEI. DNA for the CDR3: TGTGCCAGCAGCCAGCTCGACAGGGGAGCCTATGGCTACACCTTC. Protein: CASSQLDRGAYGYTF.

The chain combines TRBV5-8 with TRBJ1-1, with D unresolved. The CDR3 runs 12 residues. CDR1 is SGHTS and CDR2 is YDEGEE in the germline V gene. With 7 bases removed from V and 0 bases from J, the gap between germline ends came to 7 bases. CDR3 protein: CASRRLNTEAFF. The CDR3 DNA reads TGTGCCAGCCGCCGGCTGAACACTGAAGCTTTCTTT.

This chain links TRBV29-1 with TRBJ1-2; D unclear. Germline lookup yields CDR1 SQVTM and CDR2 ANQGSEA. The CDR3 runs 14 residues. The V end lost 3 bases, the J end lost 2 bases, and 13 bases lay between the germline ends. CDR3 in amino acids: CSVDFREDNYGYTF. The CDR3 DNA is TGCAGCGTTGATTTTAGGGAAGACAACTATGGCTACACCTTC.

The chain employs TRBV29-1 and TRBJ1-1; TRBD1 matches at 8 bases. The germline CDR1 and CDR2 sequences are SQVTM and ANQGSEA. Unmatched junction bases numbered 8, after V lost 1 base and J lost 4 bases. The length of the CDR3 is 15 residues. This CDR3 reads CSVEGAGGAVTEAFF. The CDR3 DNA is TGCAGCGTTGAAGGTGCAGGGGGCGCCGTCACTGAAGCTTTCTTT.

The chain recombines TRBV4-2 with TRBJ2-3; D could derive from TRBD1 or TRBD2 (5 bases each). The germline V gene has CDR1 LGHNA and CDR2 YNFKEQ. CDR3 length: 15 amino acids. Deletions cut 5 bases from V and 0 bases from J, with 12 bases between. The CDR3 DNA reads TGTGCCAGCAGCGCACGAGGGGTTAGCACAGATACGCAGTATTTT. As protein: CASSARGVSTDTQYF.

The V and J genes are TRBV6-6 and TRBJ1-6, with 7 bases lining up with TRBD1. Trimming cost V 3 bases and J 5 bases; bases outside gene matches: 7. Germline V gene data show CDR1 as MNHNY and CDR2 as SVGAGI (reference sequence). This CDR3 has 16 residues. The CDR3 DNA reads TGTGCCAGCAGTTATAGACAGGGAGGACATAATTCACCCCTCCACTTT. This sequence encodes CASSYRQGGHNSPLHF.

This clone was counted a single time. This sequence joins TRBV7-2 and TRBJ2-6; no definite D call. V lost 1 base, J lost 0 bases, and 10 bases lay in between. The CDR3 runs 17 residues. Germline loops: CDR1 SGHTA, CDR2 FQGNSA. The CDR3 loop reads CASSLEVRSSGANVLTF. The CDR3 DNA sequence: TGTGCCAGCAGCTTAGAGGTCAGGAGCTCTGGGGCCAACGTCCTGACTTTC.

The CDR3 nucleotides are TGCGCCAGCAGCTTGGTACAGTTGACTGAAGCTTTCTTT. It is translated as CASSLVQLTEAFF. The J gene is TRBJ1-1, the V gene TRBV5-1; D ambiguous. The CDR3 covers 13 residues. V was pared by 0 bases and J by 5 bases, with 8 bases between. Germline V gene data show CDR1 as SGHRS and CDR2 as YFSETQ.